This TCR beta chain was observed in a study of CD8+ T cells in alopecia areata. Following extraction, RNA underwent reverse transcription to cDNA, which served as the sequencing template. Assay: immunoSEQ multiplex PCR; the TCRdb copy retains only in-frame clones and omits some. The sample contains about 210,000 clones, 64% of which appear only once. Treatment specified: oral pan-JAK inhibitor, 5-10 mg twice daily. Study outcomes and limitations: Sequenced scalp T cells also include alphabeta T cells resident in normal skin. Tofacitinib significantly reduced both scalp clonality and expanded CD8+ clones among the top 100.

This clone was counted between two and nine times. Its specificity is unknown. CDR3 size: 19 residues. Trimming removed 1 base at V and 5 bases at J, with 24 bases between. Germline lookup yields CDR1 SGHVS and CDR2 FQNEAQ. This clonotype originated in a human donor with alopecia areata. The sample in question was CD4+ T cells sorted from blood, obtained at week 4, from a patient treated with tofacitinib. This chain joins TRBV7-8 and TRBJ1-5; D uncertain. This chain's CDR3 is CASSLVPSVGFSRDQPQHF. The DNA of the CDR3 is TGTGCCAGCAGCTTAGTTCCATCTGTGGGGTTCTCTCGGGATCAGCCCCAGCATTTT.